This T cell receptor beta chain was recovered during a study of human T cells and chemical hapten exposure. Study-level background: TCR yields differed between samples (mainly from small differences in pooled library volume). Study outcomes and limitations: Counts of TCRs above 1 in 1000 frequency stayed unchanged with DPC sensitization.

The study used a library that attached unique molecular identifiers to individual cDNA molecules. Study processing details: From approximately 20,000 to 700,000 TCRs were found per sample, with a median of approximately 96,000. TCRdb ran MiXCR on the RACE reads and lists one entry per CDR3 protein. These V and J calls originate from TCRdb's pipeline instead of the authors' own analysis. Of 380,000 or so distinct CDR3 sequences in the sample, about 5.4% were seen once. This clonotype was seen repeatedly, ten times or more. Antigen unknown. CDR1 and CDR2 (germline): LGHNT, FRNRAP. The CDR3 is 13 residues long. The germline V and J ends were trimmed by 7 bases and 4 bases, with 14 bases remaining between them. Time point specified: pre-sensitization, week 0. Treatment specified: therapeutic diphenylcyclopropenone sensitization with weekly scalp DPC.

This receptor was identified in a woman between 18 and 29 years old with alopecia areata. Some clones in this sample may be carry-over from other donors' samples. Specimen: whole blood, collected in connection with sensitization to the hapten diphenylcyclopropenone (DPC). The V gene is TRBV12-5, the J gene TRBJ2-7, with D possibly being TRBD2 (5 bases). Here the CDR3 reads CASVSTDLYEQYF. CDR3 DNA sequence: TGTGCTAGTGTTTCGACGGACTTATACGAGCAGTACTTC.